This T cell receptor (beta chain) was observed in a study of cytomegalovirus exposure and HLA in healthy donors. This clone was seen a few times. In germline, CDR1 is SEHNR, CDR2 FQNEAQ (reference sequence). The ends were cut back, 3 bases at V and 5 bases at J, with 6 bases in the middle. CDR3 length: 12 residues. Researchers ran the PCR with 60 Vbeta and 13 Jbeta primers. This table comes from immunoSEQ multiplex PCR, and its TCRdb copy is limited to in-frame clones, with some not included. Found here are roughly 120,000 clones, roughly 88% of them singletons; the top ten hold about 2.7%. Material: PBMCs. The sequence was obtained from a woman aged 18-29 years in good health and CMV-seropositive. The rearrangement joins TRBV7-9 to TRBJ2-3; no clear D. This CDR3 is CASSFNGDTQYF. DNA of the CDR3: TGTGCCAGCAGCTTCAACGGAGATACGCAGTATTTT.